These T cell receptor beta chains were read from a single sample in a study of cytomegalovirus exposure and HLA in healthy donors. Sequenced by immunoSEQ multiplex PCR; TCRdb stores in-frame clones only, minus some. This repertoire shows 35,000 to 55,000 clones, about half found once; its top ten account for about 6.3%. Input material: PBMCs. These receptors were collected from a man aged 55 to 70 in good health and CMV-seronegative. Each CDR3 is given with its conserved first and last residue. Fields, in order: CDR3 protein, CDR3 DNA, J gene, clone size, D gene, V gene. A D gene is named only where the DNA matches it firmly. The size of a clone is reported for some rows only, either as once, few or many, or as a class for expanded clones.

CASSHDFSDTQYF TGTGCCAGCAGTCATGACTTTTCGGATACGCAGTATTTT TRBJ2-3 once . TRBV27
CASSENRVPRTEFF TGTGCCAGCAGTGAGAACCGGGTCCCCAGAACCGAATTCTTT TRBJ1-1 . . TRBV6-5
CASTVSGGGTEAFF TGTGCCAGCACCGTCTCGGGGGGCGGCACTGAAGCTTTCTTT TRBJ1-1 . . TRBV14
CASSPADTWNYGYTF TGTGCCAGCAGCCCAGCCGACACATGGAACTATGGCTACACCTTC TRBJ1-2 . . TRBV6-5
CAWSVSVYGQPQHF TGTGCCTGGAGTGTGAGCGTTTACGGACAGCCCCAGCATTTT TRBJ1-5 . . TRBV30
CASSEPGSEEQYF TGCGCCAGCAGCGAGCCGGGTTCGGAGGAGCAGTACTTC TRBJ2-7 . . TRBV5-1
CAWRQSGRRDEQYF TGTGCCTGGAGACAGAGCGGGAGGAGAGACGAGCAGTACTTC TRBJ2-7 . TRBD2 TRBV30
CASSTTSAPFNEQFF TGTGCCAGTAGTACAACTAGCGCACCCTTCAATGAGCAGTTCTTC TRBJ2-1 . TRBD2 TRBV19
CASSAGQGRTDTQYF TGTGCCAGCAGCGCGGGACAGGGTAGGACAGATACGCAGTATTTT TRBJ2-3 . TRBD1 TRBV11-3
CASSRRTPPYEQYF TGCGCCAGCAGCAGACGGACTCCTCCCTACGAGCAGTACTTC TRBJ2-7 . . TRBV5-1
CATSSYGVLNTEAFF TGTGCCACCAGCAGCTATGGAGTTTTGAACACTGAAGCTTTCTTT TRBJ1-1 once . TRBV15
CASSFFRVGEKLFF TGTGCCAGCAGCTTTTTCAGGGTGGGCGAAAAACTGTTTTTT TRBJ1-4 . . TRBV7-2
CASRSGDTYNEQFF TGTGCCAGCAGGAGCGGGGATACCTACAATGAGCAGTTCTTC TRBJ2-1 few TRBD2 TRBV9
CASSSGSTDYEQYF TGCGCCAGCAGCTCGGGATCGACTGACTACGAGCAGTACTTC TRBJ2-7 . . TRBV5-1
CASAGRGVWKLFF TGTGCCTCCGCGGGCAGGGGCGTATGGAAACTGTTTTTT TRBJ1-4 few . TRBV30
CASSLPGLLSNEQFF TGTGCCAGCAGTCTTCCCGGACTCCTGAGCAATGAGCAGTTCTTC TRBJ2-1 . . TRBV2
CASRSYQSLKPQHF TGTGCCAGCAGGTCCTATCAATCATTAAAGCCCCAGCATTTT TRBJ1-5 . . TRBV28
CASFPQANTGELFF TGCGCCAGCTTTCCCCAGGCGAACACCGGGGAGCTGTTTTTT TRBJ2-2 . . TRBV5-1
CASNGGSAYNEQFF TGTGCCAGCAATGGCGGGAGCGCCTACAATGAGCAGTTCTTC TRBJ2-1 few TRBD2 TRBV18
CASSLLLTTGELFF TGTGCCAGCAGCTTATTACTAACTACCGGGGAGCTGTTTTTT TRBJ2-2 . . TRBV11-2
CASSVGSGKGFYEQYF TGTGCCAGCAGCGTTGGGTCAGGGAAAGGTTTCTACGAGCAGTACTTC TRBJ2-7 . . TRBV7-2
CASSLQDWAGELFF TGTGCCAGCAGTTTACAAGACTGGGCCGGGGAGCTGTTTTTT TRBJ2-2 few . TRBV27
CASSQEGDRPQYF TGCGCCAGCAGCCAAGAAGGGGACAGGCCTCAGTATTTT TRBJ2-3 . TRBD1 TRBV4-3
CASKKAGQDHSYEQYF TGTGCCAGCAAGAAGGCGGGACAGGACCACTCCTACGAGCAGTACTTC TRBJ2-7 . TRBD1 TRBV2